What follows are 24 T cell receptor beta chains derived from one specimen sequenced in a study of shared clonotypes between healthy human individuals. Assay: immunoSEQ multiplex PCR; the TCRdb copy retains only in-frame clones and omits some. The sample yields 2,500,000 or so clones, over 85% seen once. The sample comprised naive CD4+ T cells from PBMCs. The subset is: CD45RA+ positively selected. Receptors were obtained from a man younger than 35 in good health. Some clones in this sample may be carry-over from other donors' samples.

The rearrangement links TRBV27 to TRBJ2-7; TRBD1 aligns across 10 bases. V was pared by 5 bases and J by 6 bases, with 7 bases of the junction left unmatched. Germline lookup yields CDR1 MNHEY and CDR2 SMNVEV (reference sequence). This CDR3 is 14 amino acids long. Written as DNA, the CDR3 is TGTGCCAGCAGTGAGACAGGGGGCCGGGGCGAGCAGTACTTC. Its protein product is CASSETGGRGEQYF.

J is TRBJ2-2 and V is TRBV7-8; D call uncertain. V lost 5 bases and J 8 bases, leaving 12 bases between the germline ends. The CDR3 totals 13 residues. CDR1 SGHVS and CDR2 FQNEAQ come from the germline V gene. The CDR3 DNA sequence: TGTGCCAGCAGCCAGGTGGTGCGGGGGGAGCTGTTTTTT. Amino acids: CASSQVVRGELFF.

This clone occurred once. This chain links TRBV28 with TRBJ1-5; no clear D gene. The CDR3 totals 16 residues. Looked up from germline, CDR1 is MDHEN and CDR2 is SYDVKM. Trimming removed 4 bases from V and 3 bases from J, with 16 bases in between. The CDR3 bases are TGTGCCAGCAGTTCTGTTGGTGCGTTTTACAATCAGCCCCAGCATTTT. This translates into CASSSVGAFYNQPQHF.

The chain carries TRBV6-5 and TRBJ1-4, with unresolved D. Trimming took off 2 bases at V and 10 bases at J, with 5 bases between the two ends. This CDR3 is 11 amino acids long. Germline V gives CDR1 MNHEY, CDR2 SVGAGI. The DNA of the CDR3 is TGTGCCAGCAGTTACCTAGGAAAACTGTTTTTT. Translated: CASSYLGKLFF.

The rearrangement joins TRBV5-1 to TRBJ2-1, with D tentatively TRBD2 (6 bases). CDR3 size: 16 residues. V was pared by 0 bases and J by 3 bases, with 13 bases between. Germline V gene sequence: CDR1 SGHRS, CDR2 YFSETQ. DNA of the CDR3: TGCGCCAGCAGCTTGGGGGCTAGCGCCGACTACAATGAGCAGTTCTTC. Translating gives CASSLGASADYNEQFF.

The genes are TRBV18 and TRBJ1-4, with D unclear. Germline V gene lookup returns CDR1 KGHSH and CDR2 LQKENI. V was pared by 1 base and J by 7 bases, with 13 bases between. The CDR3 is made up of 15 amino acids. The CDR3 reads CASSPLREISEKLFF. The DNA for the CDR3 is TGTGCCAGCTCACCACTGCGGGAGATAAGTGAAAAACTGTTTTTT.

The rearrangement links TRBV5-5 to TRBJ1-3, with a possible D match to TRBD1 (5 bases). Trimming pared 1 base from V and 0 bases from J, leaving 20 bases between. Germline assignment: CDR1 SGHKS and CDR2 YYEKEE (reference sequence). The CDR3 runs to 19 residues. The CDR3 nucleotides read TGTGCCAGCAGCTTGCGGCTGCGGGCAGTCGGGGGCTCTGGAAACACCATATATTTT. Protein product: CASSLRLRAVGGSGNTIYF.

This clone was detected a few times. The CDR3 loop is CASLGQTNYGYTF. In nucleotides, the CDR3 is TGTGCCAGCCTGGGACAGACTAACTATGGCTACACCTTC. The chain carries TRBV2 and TRBJ1-2; 7 bases agree with TRBD1. The V gene end was trimmed by 8 bases and the J gene end by 0 bases; junction bases not matched to a gene: 3. The germline V gene has CDR1 SNHLY and CDR2 FYNNEI. The CDR3 totals 13 residues.

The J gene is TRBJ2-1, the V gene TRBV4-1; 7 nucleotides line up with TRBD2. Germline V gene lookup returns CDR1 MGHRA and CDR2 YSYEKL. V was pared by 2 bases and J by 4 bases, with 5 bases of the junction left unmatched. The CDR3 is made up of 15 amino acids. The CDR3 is CASSQRLAPYNEQFF. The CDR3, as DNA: TGCGCCAGCAGCCAACGACTAGCACCGTACAATGAGCAGTTCTTC.

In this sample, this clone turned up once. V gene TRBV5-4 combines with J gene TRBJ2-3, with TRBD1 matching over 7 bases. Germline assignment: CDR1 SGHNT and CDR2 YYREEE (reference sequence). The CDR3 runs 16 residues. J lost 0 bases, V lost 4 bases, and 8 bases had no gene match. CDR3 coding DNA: TGTGCCAGCAGCCGGAGAAACAGGGGAAGCACAGATACGCAGTATTTT. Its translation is CASSRRNRGSTDTQYF.

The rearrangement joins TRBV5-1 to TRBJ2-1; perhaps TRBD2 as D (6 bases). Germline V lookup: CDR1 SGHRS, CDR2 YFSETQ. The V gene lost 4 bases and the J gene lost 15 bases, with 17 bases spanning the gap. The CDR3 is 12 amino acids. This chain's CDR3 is CASSVGGLVPFF. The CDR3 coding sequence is TGCGCCAGCAGCGTTGGGGGACTCGTGCCGTTCTTC.

The CDR3 nucleotides are TGTGCCACCAGCAATGTTCGGGGGACAGACACTTCACCCCTCCACTTT. Amino acids: CATSNVRGTDTSPLHF. V usage is TRBV15 and J usage is TRBJ1-6; 7 bases map to TRBD1. This CDR3 comprises 16 residues. After removal of 4 bases from V and 9 bases from J, the junction contained 12 bases not matched to a gene. Germline CDR1 and CDR2: LNHNV and YYDKDF (reference sequence).

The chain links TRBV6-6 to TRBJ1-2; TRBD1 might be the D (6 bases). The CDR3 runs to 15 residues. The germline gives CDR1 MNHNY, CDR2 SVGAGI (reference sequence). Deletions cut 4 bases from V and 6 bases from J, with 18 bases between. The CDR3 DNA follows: TGTGCCAGCAGTTCCTCGGAGAGGGGGTTAAATGGCTACACCTTC. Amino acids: CASSSSERGLNGYTF.

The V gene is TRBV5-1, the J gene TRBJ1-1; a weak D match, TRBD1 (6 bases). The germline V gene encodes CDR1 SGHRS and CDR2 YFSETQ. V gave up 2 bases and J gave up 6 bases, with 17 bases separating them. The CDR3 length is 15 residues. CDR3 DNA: TGCGCCAGCAGCTTACCTACAGGGTCAACGGCTGAAGCTTTCTTT. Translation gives CASSLPTGSTAEAFF.

The DNA of the CDR3 is TGTGCCAGTAGTGTGACTAGCGGGCCCAACACCGGGGAGCTGTTTTTT. Protein product: CASSVTSGPNTGELFF. The chain joins TRBV19 to TRBJ2-2; 10 positions match TRBD2. The V gene's germline CDR1 is LNHDA and CDR2 SQIVND (reference sequence). Unmatched junction bases numbered 5, after V lost 5 bases and J lost 2 bases. The CDR3 extends over 16 amino acids.

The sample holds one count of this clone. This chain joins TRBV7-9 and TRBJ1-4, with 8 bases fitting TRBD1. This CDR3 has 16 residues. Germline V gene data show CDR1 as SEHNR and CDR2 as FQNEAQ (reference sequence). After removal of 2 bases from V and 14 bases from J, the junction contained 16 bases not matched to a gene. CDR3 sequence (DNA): TGTGCCAGCAGCTTATCAGTTGGACAGGGTGTAATCGGTCTGTTTTTT. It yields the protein CASSLSVGQGVIGLFF.

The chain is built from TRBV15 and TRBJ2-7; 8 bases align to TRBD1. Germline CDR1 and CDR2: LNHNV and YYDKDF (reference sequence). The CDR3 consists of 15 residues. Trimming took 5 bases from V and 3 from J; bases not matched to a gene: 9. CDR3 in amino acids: CATSVGTGSFYEQYF. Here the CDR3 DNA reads TGTGCCACCAGCGTAGGGACAGGTTCCTTCTACGAGCAGTACTTC.

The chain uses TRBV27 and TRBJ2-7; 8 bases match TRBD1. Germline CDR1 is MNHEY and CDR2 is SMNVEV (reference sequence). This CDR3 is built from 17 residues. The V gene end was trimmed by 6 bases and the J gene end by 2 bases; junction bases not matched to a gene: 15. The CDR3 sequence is CASRDPGVGRGPYEQYF. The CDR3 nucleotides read TGTGCCAGCAGAGATCCGGGGGTCGGCAGGGGGCCCTACGAGCAGTACTTC.

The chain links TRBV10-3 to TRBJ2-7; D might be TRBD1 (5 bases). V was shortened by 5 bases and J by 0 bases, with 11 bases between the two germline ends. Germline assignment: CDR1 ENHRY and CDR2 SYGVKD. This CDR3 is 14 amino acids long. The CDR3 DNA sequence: TGTGCCATCAGTACAGGCTTGAGCTCCTACGAGCAGTACTTC. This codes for CAISTGLSSYEQYF.

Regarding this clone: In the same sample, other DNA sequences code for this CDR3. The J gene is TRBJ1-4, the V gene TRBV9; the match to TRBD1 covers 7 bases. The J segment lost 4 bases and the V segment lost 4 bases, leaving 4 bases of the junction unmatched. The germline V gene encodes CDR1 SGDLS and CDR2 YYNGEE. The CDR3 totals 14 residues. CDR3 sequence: CASSPGTDNEKLFF. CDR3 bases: TGTGCCAGCAGCCCCGGGACAGATAATGAAAAACTGTTTTTT.

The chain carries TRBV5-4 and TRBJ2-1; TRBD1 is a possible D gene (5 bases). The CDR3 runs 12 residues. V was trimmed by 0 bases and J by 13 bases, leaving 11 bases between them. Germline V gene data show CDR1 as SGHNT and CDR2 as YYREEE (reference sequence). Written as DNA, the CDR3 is TGTGCCAGCAGCTTGGAGGGGCGGCAACAGTTCTTC. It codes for CASSLEGRQQFF.

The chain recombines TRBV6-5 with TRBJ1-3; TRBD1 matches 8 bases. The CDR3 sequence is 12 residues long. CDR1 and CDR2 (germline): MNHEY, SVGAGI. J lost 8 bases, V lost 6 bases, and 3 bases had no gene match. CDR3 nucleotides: TGTGCCAGCAGCGGGACAGGTCACACCATATATTTT. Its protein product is CASSGTGHTIYF.

CDR3 loop: CASSDWYTEAFF. DNA for the CDR3: TGTGCCAGCAGTGATTGGTACACTGAAGCTTTCTTT. The chain couples TRBV25-1 to TRBJ1-1; no reliable D call. The V end lost 3 bases, the J end lost 3 bases, and 5 bases lay between the germline ends. The germline V gene encodes CDR1 MGHDK and CDR2 SYGVNS. The CDR3 is made up of 12 amino acids.

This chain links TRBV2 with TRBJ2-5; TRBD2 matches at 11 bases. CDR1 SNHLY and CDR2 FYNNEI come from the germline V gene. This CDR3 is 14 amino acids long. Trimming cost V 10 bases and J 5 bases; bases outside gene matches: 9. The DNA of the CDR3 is TGTGCCACCCGTGCGGCTAGCGGGAGGGAGACCCAGTACTTC. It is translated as CATRAASGRETQYF.